This is a list of T cell receptor beta chains from one sample in a study of blood T cells in healthy people across ages. TCRdb redid the calling of the 5' RACE reads with MiXCR, one entry per CDR3 protein. The top ten clones hold 2.5% to 3.5% of a sample with roughly 800,000 distinct CDR3 sequences, more than 25% of them seen once. The same sample was also used in a study of T cells of mothers and their children.

The source material was blood. These receptors all come from a boy younger than 18 in good health. Both conserved end residues are part of each CDR3. A D gene is named only where the DNA matches it firmly. The size field is filled for only some rows; it gives once, few, many or a size class.

>TRBJ2-5|TRBD1|TRBV15|.
TGTGCCACCAGCGATCACAGGGGGCGAGGGGAGACCCAGTACTTC
CATSDHRGRGETQYF
>TRBJ2-4|TRBD2|TRBV20-1|.
TGCAGTGCTAGGGACCTAAGGGCGGGAGGAATATACATTCAGTACTTC
CSARDLRAGGIYIQYF
>TRBJ2-7|.|TRBV5-1|few
TGCGCCAGCAGCTGGGACAACTCCTACGAGCAGTACTTC
CASSWDNSYEQYF
>TRBJ2-1|TRBD2|TRBV5-4|few
TGTGCCAGCAGCTTGCCTGGACCAGCGGGGCTCCATGAGCAGTTCTTC
CASSLPGPAGLHEQFF
>TRBJ1-4|.|TRBV15|.
TGTGCCAAAAGGGGAACAACAGACGCAACTAATGAAAAACTGTTTTTT
CAKRGTTDATNEKLFF
>TRBJ2-7|.|TRBV3-1|.
TGTGCCAGCAGCCAAGAAACGTACGGGGCCCGTACCTACGAGCAGTACTTC
CASSQETYGARTYEQYF
>TRBJ1-1|.|TRBV29-1|.
TGCAGCGTTTTTCCGACCACTGAAGCTTTCTTT
CSVFPTTEAFF
>TRBJ1-5|.|TRBV29-1|few
TGCAGCGTTGAAGTCGGGCAGAATCAGCCCCAGCATTTT
CSVEVGQNQPQHF
>TRBJ2-7|.|TRBV5-1|few
TGCGCCAGCAGCTTGGACTCCTTCAGTGACGAGCAGTACTTC
CASSLDSFSDEQYF
>TRBJ1-5|.|TRBV3-1|.
TGTGCCAGCAGCCAAAGGGGGGCGGATCAGCCCCAGCATTTT
CASSQRGADQPQHF
>TRBJ2-1|.|TRBV30|few
TGTGCCTGGAGTCCCTGGGGTGAGCAGTTCTTC
CAWSPWGEQFF
>TRBJ2-5|.|TRBV12-3/TRBV12-4|once
TGTGCCAGCAGTTTAGTTCCCTTGGGGGGCCGGCAAGAGACCCAGTACTTC
CASSLVPLGGRQETQYF
>TRBJ1-4|.|TRBV10-3|.
TGTGCCATCAGTGAGGTGTCCACCCAGGAAAAACTGTTTTTT
CAISEVSTQEKLFF
>TRBJ2-5|.|TRBV12-3/TRBV12-4|.
TGTGCCAGCAATCCGGGACTGCGAGGGGAGACCCAGTACTTC
CASNPGLRGETQYF
>TRBJ2-7|.|TRBV18|few
TGTGCCAGCGCACTACGGGGCTACGAGCAGTACTTC
CASALRGYEQYF
>TRBJ2-1|TRBD2|TRBV18|.
TGTGCCAGCTCACCCGCGAGCGGGGGGGCAATGAATGAGCAGTTCTTC
CASSPASGGAMNEQFF
>TRBJ1-1|TRBD1|TRBV4-1|.
TGCGCCCGCAGCCAAGAAAGGAACGGACAGGGAATGACTGAAGCTTTCTTT
CARSQERNGQGMTEAFF
>TRBJ1-4|TRBD1|TRBV20-1|.
TGCAGTGCGAGGACAGGGGGCGATGAAAAACTGTTTTTT
CSARTGGDEKLFF
>TRBJ1-5|.|TRBV28|few
TGTGCCAGCAGTTCTATCCAGGGAGGGTATAGCAATCAGCCCCAGCATTTT
CASSSIQGGYSNQPQHF
>TRBJ2-2|TRBD2|TRBV6-6|.
TGTGCCAGCACCCTTAGCGGGGGGGCTAACGGGGAGCTGTTTTTT
CASTLSGGANGELFF
>TRBJ2-1|TRBD1|TRBV12-3/TRBV12-4|.
TGTGCCAGCAGTTGGGACAGGGAAGGCTTAGACAAATACGAGCAGTTCTTC
CASSWDREGLDKYEQFF
>TRBJ2-5|TRBD2|TRBV15|few
TGTGCCACCAGCAGAGATCACACTAGCGGAGGACAAGAGACCCAGTACTTC
CATSRDHTSGGQETQYF
>TRBJ2-2|TRBD2|TRBV20-1|few
TGCAGTGCTAGAGGACTAGCGGGGAACACCGGGGAGCTGTTTTTT
CSARGLAGNTGELFF
>TRBJ1-2|.|TRBV5-1|few
TGCGCCAGCAGCTTGGGGCTCCGGGAGGATATTAACTATGGCTACACCTTC
CASSLGLREDINYGYTF
>TRBJ2-5|.|TRBV19|.
TGTGCCAGTAGTAAGGGGTTGACAGAGACCCAGTACTTC
CASSKGLTETQYF
>TRBJ2-7|.|TRBV19|.
TGTGCCAGTAGTATGGGCAGAGGCTACGAGCAGTACTTC
CASSMGRGYEQYF
>TRBJ1-5|.|TRBV12-3/TRBV12-4|.
TGTGCCAGCAGAGGGCAGGGTGGCAGCAATCAGCCCCAGCATTTT
CASRGQGGSNQPQHF
>TRBJ2-1|.|TRBV10-1|few
TGCGCCAGCAGTCCCTCCGGCTTGTCCTACAATGAGCAGTTCTTC
CASSPSGLSYNEQFF
>TRBJ1-1|.|TRBV10-3|.
TGTGCCATCAGTGAGTCAAGGGGAAACACTGAAGCTTTCTTT
CAISESRGNTEAFF
>TRBJ2-7|.|TRBV6-1|.
TGTGCCAGCAGTGAAGTGCGCGAAGTCTACGAGCAGTACTTC
CASSEVREVYEQYF
>TRBJ2-5|.|TRBV7-3|.
TGTGCCAGCAGCTTAAACCTAAAAGAGACCCAGTACTTC
CASSLNLKETQYF
>TRBJ1-1|TRBD1|TRBV2|.
TGTGCCAGCAAATACAGGGGTGCGGTGAACACTGAAGCTTTCTTT
CASKYRGAVNTEAFF
>TRBJ2-7|.|TRBV20-1|once
TGCAGTGCTAGAGTCCCAGGGTCCTACGAGCAGTACTTC
CSARVPGSYEQYF
>TRBJ2-5|.|TRBV7-9|few
TGTGCCGGCAGAGGACAAGAGACCCAGTACTTC
CAGRGQETQYF
>TRBJ2-5|.|TRBV29-1|.
TGCAGCGTTCCTACGTCGCTCCAAGAGACCCAGTACTTC
CSVPTSLQETQYF
>TRBJ2-1|TRBD1|TRBV28|few
TGTGCCACCGGACAGGGTGTTAATGAGCAGTTCTTC
CATGQGVNEQFF
>TRBJ1-2|.|TRBV11-2|.
TGTGCCAGCAGCCTCACCAGCGCCCATGGCTACACCTTC
CASSLTSAHGYTF
>TRBJ2-2|TRBD2|TRBV5-1|few
TGCGCCAGCAGCTTGTACCTAGCGGCCACCGGGGAGCTGTTTTTT
CASSLYLAATGELFF
>TRBJ2-7|TRBD1|TRBV5-1|.
TGCGCCAGCAGCCCCTGGACAGGGGGCTCCGAGCAGTACTTC
CASSPWTGGSEQYF
>TRBJ2-3|.|TRBV9|few
TGTGCCAGCAGCGTAGTCGGGACCGGCACAGATACGCAGTATTTT
CASSVVGTGTDTQYF
>TRBJ2-5|.|TRBV6-2/TRBV6-3|.
TGTGCCAGCAGTTCTGGGCTAGCTGTGTACCAAGAGACCCAGTACTTC
CASSSGLAVYQETQYF
>TRBJ2-7|TRBD1|TRBV12-3/TRBV12-4|.
TGTGCCAGCAGCTCGGGACAGGCGGAGTACTTC
CASSSGQAEYF
>TRBJ2-7|.|TRBV28|.
TGTGCCAGCAGTTTAGGGTTTGCGGTAGGCTCCTACGAGCAGTACTTC
CASSLGFAVGSYEQYF
>TRBJ1-1|.|TRBV7-9|.
TGTGCCAGCAGCCCTACCTCCTACACTGAAGCTCTCTTT
CASSPTSYTEALF
>TRBJ2-3|.|TRBV20-1|.
TGCAGTGCTAGCCTAGGAGGGCGCGGGGTAGGCACAGATACGCAGTATTTT
CSASLGGRGVGTDTQYF
>TRBJ2-1|TRBD1|TRBV7-9|once
TGTGCCAGCAGCGTACCCAGTGAGGGGGACAGGGGCAATGAGCAGTTCTTC
CASSVPSEGDRGNEQFF
>TRBJ2-5|TRBD1|TRBV20-1|.
TGCAGTGCTAGAGCGGGACAGGTCGCAGGAGAGACCCAGTACTTC
CSARAGQVAGETQYF
>TRBJ1-2|.|TRBV7-2|.
TGTGCCAGCAGCGACCGAGTAGGGCCCTATGGCTACACCTTC
CASSDRVGPYGYTF
>TRBJ2-5|TRBD2|TRBV5-1|.
TGCGCCAGCAGCTTTGGACTAGCGGGGATGTACCAAGGGACCCAGTACTTC
CASSFGLAGMYQGTQYF
>TRBJ2-5|TRBD1|TRBV10-3|few
TGTGCCATCAGTGAGTCGGGGACAGGGAGAGAGGAGACCCAGTACTTC
CAISESGTGREETQYF
>TRBJ2-1|.|TRBV20-1|few
TGCAGTGCTCTCCTCGGGGGGCTGGATGAGCAGTTCTTC
CSALLGGLDEQFF
>TRBJ2-2|TRBD1|TRBV12-3/TRBV12-4|few
TGTGCCAGCAGTTCAACAGGGGGCACCGGGGAGCTGGTTTTT
CASSSTGGTGELVF
>TRBJ2-3|.|TRBV15|.
TGTGCCACCAGCAGAGCAGTTCCGAATGGTGCAGATACGCAGTATTTT
CATSRAVPNGADTQYF
>TRBJ1-1|.|TRBV5-4|.
TGTGCCAGCAGTCTACAGGAGGGCACTGAAGCTTTCTTT
CASSLQEGTEAFF
>TRBJ2-1|.|TRBV7-2|few
TGTGCCAGCAGCTCCCAAACGAATCTAGTGAATGAGCAGTTCTTC
CASSSQTNLVNEQFF